What follows are 31 T cell receptor beta chains derived from one specimen sequenced in a study of regulatory T cells in long-lasting Graves disease. Time point reported: newly diagnosed GD, antithyroid drugs for less than 3 months. The TCR library used RNA extracted from PBMCs. Researchers made TCR beta libraries by using iRepertoire HTBI primers and running Arm-PCR on CDR3 regions. TCRdb redid the calling of the multiplex PCR reads with MiXCR, one entry per CDR3 protein. The table includes more than 300,000 distinct CDR3 sequences, about a sixth detected once. This sample was also put to use in a study of T cells in Graves' hyperthyroidism and ophthalmopathy.

The source material was peripheral blood mononuclear cells (PBMCs), sampled at new diagnosis, from a patient treated with antithyroid drugs. These receptors all come from a woman aged 18-30 years with Graves disease.

The rearrangement links TRBV6-5 to TRBJ2-4, with 9 bases lining up with TRBD2. The germline V gene has CDR1 MNHEY and CDR2 SVGAGI. V lost 4 bases to trimming and J lost 6 bases; unmatched junction nucleotides: 10. The CDR3 runs to 16 residues. CDR3 residues: CASSSLGGGGGNIQYF. The CDR3 DNA is TGTGCCAGCAGTTCCCTCGGCGGGGGGGGTGGAAACATTCAGTACTTC.

This chain joins TRBV19 and TRBJ1-5, with a weak D call TRBD1 (6 bases). CDR1 and CDR2 (germline): LNHDA, SQIVND (reference sequence). The CDR3 has 14 amino acids. V shed 7 bases and J shed 5 bases, with 15 bases lying between them. The CDR3 reads CASTPRGHDQPQHF. CDR3 DNA: TGTGCCAGTACCCCCCGGGGACACGATCAGCCCCAGCATTTT.

This clonotype came up many times. The chain carries TRBV4-2 and TRBJ2-3; 10 bases are shared with TRBD2. CDR3 length: 15 residues. V was pared by 1 base and J by 6 bases, with 4 bases of the junction left unmatched. Per the germline V gene, CDR1 is LGHNA and CDR2 is YNFKEQ. DNA for the CDR3: TGTGCCAGCAGCCAAGGCAGCGGGGGGGGGGATACGCAGTATTTT. Translation: CASSQGSGGGDTQYF.

This clonotype was detected ten times or more. The V call is TRBV28, the J call TRBJ2-5, with 8 bases lining up with TRBD2. Germline lookup yields CDR1 MDHEN and CDR2 SYDVKM. J lost 4 bases, V lost 5 bases, and 9 bases had no gene match. The CDR3 runs 15 residues. As DNA, the CDR3 is TGTGCCAGCAGTCCCCCCCCTAGCGGGTTAGAGACCCAGTACTTC. It codes for CASSPPPSGLETQYF.

This clonotype has ten or more counts. This chain uses TRBV5-8 with TRBJ2-1; no reliable D call. The CDR3 runs to 14 residues. The germline CDR1 and CDR2 sequences are SGHTS and YDEGEE. Trimming took 0 bases from V and 5 from J, leaving 9 bases between them. The CDR3 nucleotides are TGTGCCAGCAGCTTGGGCCCATCGAACAATGAGCAGTTCTTC. Translated, it gives CASSLGPSNNEQFF.

This clonotype was seen ten or more times. The chain couples TRBV28 to TRBJ2-1; D is possibly TRBD1 (6 bases). Germline values: CDR1 MDHEN, CDR2 SYDVKM. V lost 10 bases and J 5 bases, leaving 18 bases between the germline ends. The CDR3 length is 14 residues. The CDR3 coding sequence is TGTGCCACCAGGGGCTCTCTCTCTCACAATGAGCAGTTCTTC. The encoded protein is CATRGSLSHNEQFF.

The chain links TRBV5-1 to TRBJ2-7, with D perhaps assigned TRBD1 or TRBD2 (5 bases each). This CDR3 region has 14 residues. Germline V gives CDR1 SGHRS, CDR2 YFSETQ. Trimming shortened V by 3 bases and J by 4 bases, and 14 bases separated the two germline ends. The CDR3: CASSWDPNGYEQYF. The CDR3 DNA reads as TGCGCCAGCAGCTGGGACCCCAATGGATACGAGCAGTACTTC.

This clonotype was counted ten times or more. The chain employs TRBV5-1 and TRBJ1-2; no clear D. CDR1 is SGHRS and CDR2 is YFSETQ in the germline V gene. The V end was cut by 0 bases, the J end by 9 bases, with 18 bases between. This CDR3 comprises 15 residues. The CDR3 spells CASSLDSQRAYRYTF. The CDR3 nucleotides read TGCGCCAGCAGCTTGGACTCTCAGCGGGCTTATCGCTACACCTTC.

This clonotype came up many times. The chain couples TRBV7-3 to TRBJ2-3, with 7 bases aligning to TRBD2. The CDR3 is 14 amino acids. In germline, CDR1 is SGHTA, CDR2 FQGTGA. Trimming at V came to 8 bases and at J to 3 bases, leaving 8 bases not matched to a gene. CDR3 sequence reads: CASGGGGSTDTQYF. The CDR3 nucleotides read TGTGCCAGCGGGGGAGGCGGGAGTACAGATACGCAGTATTTT.

This clonotype was detected ten times or more. The chain is built from TRBV28 and TRBJ1-1, with TRBD1 matching over 8 bases. The CDR3 runs to 13 residues. The V gene's germline CDR1 is MDHEN and CDR2 SYDVKM. V trimming: 6 bases; J trimming: 5 bases; junction bases outside the gene matches: 5. The CDR3 is CASSTGGRTEAFF. The CDR3 nucleotides read TGTGCCAGCAGCACAGGGGGTAGAACTGAAGCTTTCTTT.

Of note for this clonotype: With a much larger clone just one base away, this may be a read error. V usage is TRBV2 and J usage is TRBJ1-5, with D hard to call. The CDR3 covers 13 residues. The ends were cut back, 8 bases at V and 6 bases at J, with 14 bases in the middle. Germline V lookup: CDR1 SNHLY, CDR2 FYNNEI. The CDR3 region is CASLDRVSQPQHF. The CDR3, as DNA: TGTGCCAGCCTGGACCGGGTCAGTCAGCCCCAGCATTTT.

The table lists this clonotype with many counts. In nucleotides, the CDR3 is TGTGCCAGCAGTCCCATAGCCACTCCTGGCGGGGAGCTGTTTTTT. Protein sequence: CASSPIATPGGELFF. The chain has TRBV12-3 or TRBV12-4 and TRBJ2-2, with D hard to call. Trimming took 5 bases from V and 7 from J, leaving 17 bases between them. The CDR3 totals 15 residues.

The chain is built from TRBV19 and TRBJ2-7; 7 nucleotides align to TRBD1. J lost 4 bases, V lost 3 bases, and 12 bases had no gene match. Germline CDR1 LNHDA, CDR2 SQIVND (reference sequence). The CDR3 has 16 amino acids. The CDR3 nucleotides are TGTGCCAGTAGTATCTATGACAGGGACAATCAATACGAGCAGTACTTC. This codes for CASSIYDRDNQYEQYF.

This clonotype occurred many times. The chain carries TRBV28 and TRBJ1-1; D not resolved. Germline CDR1 MDHEN, CDR2 SYDVKM. V lost 6 bases and J lost 8, with 16 bases in between. The CDR3 sequence is 13 residues long. The CDR3 DNA reads TGTGCCAGCAGACGCAGTACCCCACCGGAAGCTTTCTTT. This translates into CASRRSTPPEAFF.

This clonotype showed up many times. The rearrangement links TRBV5-1 to TRBJ2-3; possibly TRBD1 for D (6 bases). Germline V gene sequence: CDR1 SGHRS, CDR2 YFSETQ. V lost 5 bases, J lost 3 bases, and 13 bases lay in between. The CDR3 spans 14 residues. The CDR3 is CASSSWGPTDTQYF. CDR3 DNA: TGCGCCAGCAGTAGTTGGGGGCCGACAGATACGCAGTATTTT.

This clonotype was observed a few times. The chain employs TRBV27 and TRBJ1-1; 7 bases line up with TRBD1. The V gene's germline CDR1 is MNHEY and CDR2 SMNVEV (reference sequence). The CDR3 has 16 residues. V was pared by 2 bases and J by 1 base, with 7 bases of the junction left unmatched. This CDR3 is CASSLGGGAGNTEAFF. DNA of the CDR3: TGTGCCAGCAGTTTAGGAGGGGGCGCAGGGAACACTGAAGCTTTCTTT.

The V call is TRBV7-9, the J call TRBJ2-1; 7 bases match TRBD1. The CDR3 length is 16 residues. The V gene's germline CDR1 is SEHNR and CDR2 FQNEAQ (reference sequence). V shed 1 base, J shed 1 base, and the junction held 4 bases outside the gene matches. The CDR3 sequence is CASSLEGGWSYNEQFF. The CDR3, as DNA: TGTGCCAGCAGCTTAGAAGGGGGCTGGTCCTACAATGAGCAGTTCTTC.

J is TRBJ2-1 and V is TRBV9; D is perhaps TRBD2 (7 bases). The length of the CDR3 is 15 residues. V lost 7 bases and J lost 7, with 21 bases in between. CDR1 is SGDLS, CDR2 YYNGEE, per germline. CDR3 sequence: CASHEGGESLNEQFF. The CDR3, as DNA: TGTGCCAGCCACGAGGGGGGGGAGTCGTTGAATGAGCAGTTCTTC.

The chain uses TRBV9 and TRBJ1-2; TRBD1 is a possible D gene (6 bases). The CDR3 runs 15 residues. The germline CDR1 and CDR2 sequences are SGDLS and YYNGEE. V lost 2 bases and J 1 base, leaving 12 bases between the germline ends. The CDR3 reads CASSVGQFLNYGYTF. In nucleotides, the CDR3 is TGTGCCAGCAGCGTCGGACAGTTCCTTAACTATGGCTACACCTTC.

This clonotype has ten or more counts. CDR3 in DNA: TGTGCCTGGAGGAGACAGACAAGAACGGGCTATGGCTACACCTTC. Protein product: CAWRRQTRTGYGYTF. J is TRBJ1-2 and V is TRBV30, with D possibly TRBD1 on 5 matching bases. Germline V gene lookup returns CDR1 GTSNPN and CDR2 SVGIG (reference sequence). Trimming removed 3 bases from V and 4 bases from J, with 18 bases in between. The CDR3 totals 15 residues.

This clonotype was recorded at least ten times. The V and J genes are TRBV11-2 and TRBJ2-1, with 9 bases aligning to TRBD1. V shed 0 bases, J shed 0 bases, and the junction held 9 bases outside the gene matches. The CDR3 runs 19 residues. From germline, CDR1 is SGHAT and CDR2 FQNNGV. The DNA of the CDR3 is TGTGCCAGCAGCTTAGATCGTGGGGACAGGGAAAGCTCCTACAATGAGCAGTTCTTC. This gives the protein CASSLDRGDRESSYNEQFF. Full variable domain (outside the CDR3, taken from reference TRBV11-2 and TRBJ2-1): EAGVAQSPRYKIIEKRQSVAFWCNPISGHATLYWYQQILGQGPKLLIQFQNNGVVDDSQLPKDRFSAERLKGVDSTLKIQPAKLEDSAVYLCASSLDRGDRESSYNEQFFGPGTRLTVL.

In this sample, this clonotype turned up a few times. The V and J genes are TRBV19 and TRBJ2-7; 11 positions match TRBD1. Looked up from germline, CDR1 is LNHDA and CDR2 is SQIVND (reference sequence). V trimming: 3 bases; J trimming: 3 bases; junction bases outside the gene matches: 4. The CDR3 runs to 15 residues. This CDR3 reads CASSMRTGGIYEQYF. The CDR3 DNA follows: TGTGCCAGTAGTATGAGGACAGGGGGCATCTACGAGCAGTACTTC.

This clonotype occurred once. The chain is built from TRBV6-1 and TRBJ1-2; D is perhaps TRBD1 (6 bases). This CDR3 is 14 amino acids long. V shed 6 bases and J shed 2 bases, with 13 bases lying between them. Germline loops: CDR1 MNHNS, CDR2 SASEGT. The CDR3 is CASRTDRINYGYTF. The CDR3 bases are TGTGCCAGCAGAACTGACAGGATAAACTATGGCTACACCTTC.

As regards this clonotype: This clone may be a read error of a much larger clone one base away. V gene TRBV2 combines with J gene TRBJ2-1, with TRBD2 matching 12 bases. Unmatched junction bases numbered 8, after V lost 5 bases and J lost 15 bases. Germline-derived CDR1 and CDR2 are SNHLY and FYNNEI. There are 13 residues in the CDR3. CDR3 sequence: CASSWKTSGGGFF. CDR3 bases: TGTGCCAGCAGTTGGAAGACTAGCGGGGGAGGGTTCTTC.

This clonotype has a count of ten or more. The chain carries TRBV7-2 and TRBJ1-6; 9 positions match TRBD1. Germline V gene lookup returns CDR1 SGHTA and CDR2 FQGNSA. This CDR3 has 16 amino acids. The V and J ends lost 6 bases and 9 bases, in that order; junction bases with no gene match: 12. The CDR3 is CASRPPGQGWGSPLHF. The CDR3 DNA reads TGTGCCAGCAGACCCCCGGGACAGGGATGGGGTTCACCCCTCCACTTT.

This clonotype was seen a handful of times. This sequence joins TRBV15 and TRBJ2-3; D gene uncertain. CDR1 LNHNV and CDR2 YYDKDF come from the germline V gene (reference sequence). The V end lost 0 bases, the J end lost 4 bases, and 11 bases lay between the germline ends. The CDR3 contains 15 residues. The CDR3 sequence is CATSRDVALADTQYF. The CDR3 DNA reads TGTGCCACCAGCAGAGATGTGGCTTTGGCAGATACGCAGTATTTT.

This clonotype appeared many times. V is TRBV7-9 and J is TRBJ1-5; 9 bases align to TRBD1. Losses at the gene ends were 4 bases for V and 3 bases for J; bases not matched to a gene: 4. This CDR3 spans 15 amino acids. The germline gives CDR1 SEHNR, CDR2 FQNEAQ (reference sequence). This CDR3 is CASSSGTGPNQPQHF. The DNA of the CDR3 is TGTGCCAGCAGCTCCGGGACAGGGCCCAATCAGCCCCAGCATTTT.

This clonotype came up many times. The chain combines TRBV3-1 with TRBJ1-2; D gene unclear. V was trimmed by 3 bases and J by 7 bases, leaving 12 bases between them. The CDR3 consists of 13 residues. The germline gives CDR1 LGHDT, CDR2 YNNKEL (reference sequence). This CDR3 is CASSQSEGGGYTF. The CDR3 DNA follows: TGTGCCAGCAGCCAGTCTGAGGGCGGTGGCTACACCTTC.

The CDR3 DNA reads TGTGCCAGCAGACAAGGGGGGGGGGCCGAGAATGAGCAGTTCTTC. It is translated as CASRQGGGAENEQFF. This sequence joins TRBV13 and TRBJ2-1; possibly TRBD2 for D (7 bases). The CDR3 runs to 15 residues. V lost 6 bases to trimming and J lost 7 bases, with 19 bases between them. Germline CDR1 PRHDT, CDR2 FYEKMQ (reference sequence).

This clonotype was seen at least ten times. The chain carries TRBV3-1 and TRBJ1-1, with D unresolved. The germline gives CDR1 LGHDT, CDR2 YNNKEL (reference sequence). The CDR3 sequence is 13 residues long. The V end was cut by 1 base, the J end by 6 bases, with 9 bases between. The CDR3 nucleotides read TGTGCCAGCAGCCAAGGGGAAGTAGCTGAAGCTTTCTTT. It is translated as CASSQGEVAEAFF.

This clonotype was detected ten times or more. This sequence joins TRBV6-5 and TRBJ2-1; D is ambiguous. The V and J ends lost 2 bases and 8 bases respectively, with 10 bases between them. The germline gives CDR1 MNHEY, CDR2 SVGAGI. The CDR3 consists of 13 residues. This CDR3 reads CASSYLRSDEQFF. The CDR3 bases are TGTGCCAGCAGTTACCTAAGGAGCGATGAGCAGTTCTTC.